A selection of T cell receptor beta chains follows, all from one sample in a study of blood T cell repertoires in COVID-19. The table came from immunoSEQ multiplex PCR; TCRdb's copy has only in-frame clones and leaves some out. The sample consists of some 150,000 clones, around 82% of them appearing once. The source material was peripheral blood. The origin of the receptors is a man between 60 and 75 years old with active or convalescent COVID-19. CDR3s include the opening cysteine and the closing phenylalanine or tryptophan. Each record gives: J gene, V gene, CDR3 protein.

>TRBJ2-3|TRBV4-2
CASSLSGGTGPTDTQYF
>TRBJ2-7|TRBV5-4
CASSLRDSYEQYF
>TRBJ2-1|TRBV6-5
CASSYGLAGVYEQFF
>TRBJ2-3|TRBV6-2/TRBV6-3
CASSYALAGGTDTQYF
>TRBJ2-7|TRBV7-9
CASSLTGTSGTYEQYF
>TRBJ1-4|TRBV6-5
CASSWQRLTNEKLFF
>TRBJ2-2|TRBV4-3
CASSQGLAPGELFF
>TRBJ1-3|TRBV27
CASSSRLQGGSGNTIYF
>TRBJ1-6|TRBV2
CASRVDRGNSPLHF
>TRBJ1-1|TRBV19
CASSRQGATEAFF
>TRBJ2-2|TRBV11-3
CASSSRGTANTGELFF
>TRBJ1-6|TRBV5-1
CASSLGDRDGSPLHF
>TRBJ2-6|TRBV3-1/TRBV3-2
CASSQATGSPGANVLTF
>TRBJ1-2|TRBV5-4
CASSLVAGAKGGYTF
>TRBJ2-7|TRBV7-2
CASSLRGGSYEQYF
>TRBJ1-2|TRBV19
CASKAQGVYGYTF
>TRBJ2-1|TRBV4-1
CASSPRDSGRYSYNEQFF
>TRBJ2-5|TRBV27
CASSSLQETQYF
>TRBJ1-2|TRBV25-1
CASSGGTSYGYTF
>TRBJ2-1|TRBV3-1/TRBV3-2
CASSQAPSGAYNEQFF
>TRBJ2-3|TRBV6-6
CASSYGGSGTDTQYF
>TRBJ2-3|TRBV19
CASSPAELAGTDTQYF
>TRBJ2-7|TRBV4-1
CASSQIAAYEQYF
>TRBJ2-3|TRBV3-1/TRBV3-2
CASSQLRRIPPDTQYF
>TRBJ2-3|TRBV10-3
CAITGDRAKDTQYF
>TRBJ2-3|TRBV3-1/TRBV3-2
CASGLAGGPDTQYF
>TRBJ1-1|TRBV7-2
CASSLAGSYTEAFF
>TRBJ1-6|TRBV7-2
CASSPAGRGSPLHF
>TRBJ1-5|TRBV28
CASTWTGGNQPQHF
>TRBJ2-7|TRBV5-6
CASSLEGRAPYEQYF
>TRBJ1-2|TRBV24-1
CATSPGGAPQDYGYTF
>TRBJ1-6|TRBV3-1/TRBV3-2
CASSPGGNSPLHF
>TRBJ2-7|TRBV7-9
CASSTSGSTYEQYF
>TRBJ2-5|TRBV5-1
CASSLRGGETQYF
>TRBJ2-1|TRBV6-2/TRBV6-3
CASSSLAGSSYNEQFF